This T cell receptor beta chain was retrieved from a study of cytomegalovirus exposure and HLA in healthy donors. The CDR3 has 15 residues. CDR1 and CDR2 from the germline V gene are MNHNS and SASEGT. V trimming: 4 bases; J trimming: 1 base; junction bases outside the gene matches: 6. The PCR used 60 Vbeta and 13 Jbeta primers. Using immunoSEQ multiplex PCR, the repertoire was profiled, and TCRdb retains in-frame clones only, with some absent. The sample yields roughly 130,000 clones, more than 65% seen once. The source material was PBMCs. The chain recombines TRBV6-1 with TRBJ1-1; TRBD1 aligns across 7 bases. The source of this sequence is a man aged 50-60 years in good health and CMV-seronegative. CDR3 residues: CASSGTGTANTEAFF. The CDR3 coding sequence is TGTGCCAGCAGTGGCACCGGGACAGCGAACACTGAAGCTTTCTTT.